These T cell receptor beta chains were read from a single sample in a study of blood T cell repertoires in COVID-19. Method: immunoSEQ multiplex PCR; TCRdb's copy keeps in-frame clones and lacks some. The sample lists fewer than 150,000 clones; 75% to 90% were seen once. What was sequenced was peripheral blood. The receptor set was obtained from a human donor in a cohort sampled during active COVID-19. Each CDR3 is given with its conserved first and last residue.

CDR3,J,V
CSGSVDNEQFF,TRBJ2-1,TRBV29-1
CASSYLRGGNTGELFF,TRBJ2-2,TRBV6-2/TRBV6-3
CASSQGSWGPYEQYF,TRBJ2-7,TRBV3-1/TRBV3-2
CASSSDRDEETQYF,TRBJ2-5,TRBV27
CATSSGAENLPTDTQYF,TRBJ2-3,TRBV15
CASSQGRTSGRGRGQFF,TRBJ2-1,TRBV3-1/TRBV3-2
CASSLRQGYGYTF,TRBJ1-2,TRBV7-2
CASSHPRGQPTMAEAFF,TRBJ1-1,TRBV7-2
CASSVQDRGSYEQYF,TRBJ2-7,TRBV9
CASSPGGVLGQPQHF,TRBJ1-5,TRBV5-1
CASSYSGATGELFF,TRBJ2-2,TRBV6-5
CASSLGGVGLDTQYF,TRBJ2-3,TRBV7-2
CASTLDNYNEQFF,TRBJ2-1,TRBV2